The rows below give T cell receptor beta chains drawn from one sample of a study of T cells expressing NK-cell markers. Each CDR3 protein gets one entry in TCRdb, which reprocessed the 5' RACE reads and gives no DNA. The table lists about 370,000 distinct CDR3 sequences. Sequencing used blood T cells: a sorted CD56 or NKG2C T cell subset, CD4+ or CD8+ T cells, or bulk PBMC T cells (not recorded which). The receptor set was obtained from a woman between 50 and 59 years old in good health. CDR3s include the opening cysteine and the closing phenylalanine or tryptophan. The order of the fields is V gene, J gene, CDR3 protein.

v_gene: TRBV9; j_gene: TRBJ2-5; CDR3aa: CASSPRTSGSITETQYF
v_gene: TRBV5-1; j_gene: TRBJ2-5; CDR3aa: CASSLDGVRETQYF
v_gene: TRBV12-3/TRBV12-4; j_gene: TRBJ1-2; CDR3aa: CASSVRRLANYGYTF
v_gene: TRBV20-1; j_gene: TRBJ2-7; CDR3aa: CSASTGGRLYEQYF
v_gene: TRBV4-1; j_gene: TRBJ2-5; CDR3aa: CASSQDGGTRGWQTQYF
v_gene: TRBV29-1; j_gene: TRBJ2-7; CDR3aa: CSVEDPSGHSYEQYF
v_gene: TRBV12-3/TRBV12-4; j_gene: TRBJ2-6; CDR3aa: CASSPPGGGANVLTF
v_gene: TRBV27; j_gene: TRBJ2-5; CDR3aa: CASSLKGWAGQQETQYF
v_gene: TRBV29-1; j_gene: TRBJ2-3; CDR3aa: CSVKIYSTDTQYF
v_gene: TRBV9; j_gene: TRBJ2-5; CDR3aa: CASSPRAPVGETQYF
v_gene: TRBV12-3/TRBV12-4; j_gene: TRBJ1-4; CDR3aa: CASSPQGRLPPAGKLFF
v_gene: TRBV28; j_gene: TRBJ2-4; CDR3aa: CASSPIQGLAKNIQYF
v_gene: TRBV6-5; j_gene: TRBJ2-1; CDR3aa: CATSYSYNEQFF
v_gene: TRBV10-3; j_gene: TRBJ2-2; CDR3aa: CATTSGPSTGELFF
v_gene: TRBV20-1; j_gene: TRBJ2-3; CDR3aa: CSAEGEREFTDTQYF
v_gene: TRBV29-1; j_gene: TRBJ1-1; CDR3aa: CSVEGYRVTEAFF
v_gene: TRBV5-6; j_gene: TRBJ2-5; CDR3aa: CASSPSFQETQYF
v_gene: TRBV29-1; j_gene: TRBJ1-2; CDR3aa: CSTTGPLGYTF
v_gene: TRBV28; j_gene: TRBJ2-7; CDR3aa: CATYPGTMAYYEQYF
v_gene: TRBV21-1; j_gene: TRBJ2-7; CDR3aa: CASSKTRVLSSYEQYF
v_gene: TRBV18; j_gene: TRBJ1-4; CDR3aa: CASSPQDTSGATNEKLFF
v_gene: TRBV29-1; j_gene: TRBJ2-1; CDR3aa: CSGLFKDSYNEQFF
v_gene: TRBV12-3/TRBV12-4; j_gene: TRBJ1-1; CDR3aa: CASSPWGRGMNTEAFF
v_gene: TRBV11-2; j_gene: TRBJ2-7; CDR3aa: CASSSFLAGGKSYEQYF
v_gene: TRBV7-6; j_gene: TRBJ2-3; CDR3aa: CASSPSWDQLSTDTQYF
v_gene: TRBV29-1; j_gene: TRBJ1-1; CDR3aa: CSVGWVSTEAFF
v_gene: TRBV12-3/TRBV12-4; j_gene: TRBJ1-1; CDR3aa: CASSFFGFEAFF
v_gene: TRBV5-1; j_gene: TRBJ2-1; CDR3aa: CASSLVKYNEQFF
v_gene: TRBV5-1; j_gene: TRBJ2-3; CDR3aa: CASSLVGAGTDTQYF
v_gene: TRBV7-9; j_gene: TRBJ2-1; CDR3aa: CASSQGGGVNEQFF
v_gene: TRBV20-1; j_gene: TRBJ1-5; CDR3aa: CSAWGEYSNQPQHF
v_gene: TRBV12-3/TRBV12-4; j_gene: TRBJ2-2; CDR3aa: CASSFYGQKLTDTGELFF
v_gene: TRBV7-9; j_gene: TRBJ2-1; CDR3aa: CASSPHLLAVTYNEQFF
v_gene: TRBV4-1; j_gene: TRBJ1-1; CDR3aa: CASSRNTGQRNTEAFF
v_gene: TRBV15; j_gene: TRBJ1-6; CDR3aa: CATSSTIGVVDSPLHF
v_gene: TRBV20-1; j_gene: TRBJ2-2; CDR3aa: CSARDPDRNTGELFF
v_gene: TRBV20-1; j_gene: TRBJ2-2; CDR3aa: CSARMAGWGLGELFF
v_gene: TRBV29-1; j_gene: TRBJ2-1; CDR3aa: CSVELAGGYNEQFF
v_gene: TRBV7-6; j_gene: TRBJ2-3; CDR3aa: CASSLGLTSGTTDTQYF
v_gene: TRBV7-2; j_gene: TRBJ2-7; CDR3aa: CASRSGGPQDEQYF
v_gene: TRBV6-5; j_gene: TRBJ2-1; CDR3aa: CASSYWRGGRNEQFF
v_gene: TRBV4-1; j_gene: TRBJ2-1; CDR3aa: CASVLAEGAYNEQFF
v_gene: TRBV5-1; j_gene: TRBJ2-3; CDR3aa: CASSGGLFTDTQYF
v_gene: TRBV29-1; j_gene: TRBJ2-4; CDR3aa: CSVDKGGAKNIQYF
v_gene: TRBV5-1; j_gene: TRBJ2-3; CDR3aa: CASSLSRPSTDTQYF
v_gene: TRBV6-1; j_gene: TRBJ1-2; CDR3aa: CASSAGDGYGYTF
v_gene: TRBV20-1; j_gene: TRBJ1-4; CDR3aa: CSASVKYREKLFF
v_gene: TRBV7-8; j_gene: TRBJ2-2; CDR3aa: CASSHLVGQLTGELFF
v_gene: TRBV6-6; j_gene: TRBJ2-5; CDR3aa: CASADRTAKETQYF
v_gene: TRBV6-5; j_gene: TRBJ1-2; CDR3aa: CASSYSSANYGYTF
v_gene: TRBV5-6; j_gene: TRBJ2-6; CDR3aa: CASSLGPRDTGANVLTF
v_gene: TRBV20-1; j_gene: TRBJ2-5; CDR3aa: CSANDWGITGETQYF